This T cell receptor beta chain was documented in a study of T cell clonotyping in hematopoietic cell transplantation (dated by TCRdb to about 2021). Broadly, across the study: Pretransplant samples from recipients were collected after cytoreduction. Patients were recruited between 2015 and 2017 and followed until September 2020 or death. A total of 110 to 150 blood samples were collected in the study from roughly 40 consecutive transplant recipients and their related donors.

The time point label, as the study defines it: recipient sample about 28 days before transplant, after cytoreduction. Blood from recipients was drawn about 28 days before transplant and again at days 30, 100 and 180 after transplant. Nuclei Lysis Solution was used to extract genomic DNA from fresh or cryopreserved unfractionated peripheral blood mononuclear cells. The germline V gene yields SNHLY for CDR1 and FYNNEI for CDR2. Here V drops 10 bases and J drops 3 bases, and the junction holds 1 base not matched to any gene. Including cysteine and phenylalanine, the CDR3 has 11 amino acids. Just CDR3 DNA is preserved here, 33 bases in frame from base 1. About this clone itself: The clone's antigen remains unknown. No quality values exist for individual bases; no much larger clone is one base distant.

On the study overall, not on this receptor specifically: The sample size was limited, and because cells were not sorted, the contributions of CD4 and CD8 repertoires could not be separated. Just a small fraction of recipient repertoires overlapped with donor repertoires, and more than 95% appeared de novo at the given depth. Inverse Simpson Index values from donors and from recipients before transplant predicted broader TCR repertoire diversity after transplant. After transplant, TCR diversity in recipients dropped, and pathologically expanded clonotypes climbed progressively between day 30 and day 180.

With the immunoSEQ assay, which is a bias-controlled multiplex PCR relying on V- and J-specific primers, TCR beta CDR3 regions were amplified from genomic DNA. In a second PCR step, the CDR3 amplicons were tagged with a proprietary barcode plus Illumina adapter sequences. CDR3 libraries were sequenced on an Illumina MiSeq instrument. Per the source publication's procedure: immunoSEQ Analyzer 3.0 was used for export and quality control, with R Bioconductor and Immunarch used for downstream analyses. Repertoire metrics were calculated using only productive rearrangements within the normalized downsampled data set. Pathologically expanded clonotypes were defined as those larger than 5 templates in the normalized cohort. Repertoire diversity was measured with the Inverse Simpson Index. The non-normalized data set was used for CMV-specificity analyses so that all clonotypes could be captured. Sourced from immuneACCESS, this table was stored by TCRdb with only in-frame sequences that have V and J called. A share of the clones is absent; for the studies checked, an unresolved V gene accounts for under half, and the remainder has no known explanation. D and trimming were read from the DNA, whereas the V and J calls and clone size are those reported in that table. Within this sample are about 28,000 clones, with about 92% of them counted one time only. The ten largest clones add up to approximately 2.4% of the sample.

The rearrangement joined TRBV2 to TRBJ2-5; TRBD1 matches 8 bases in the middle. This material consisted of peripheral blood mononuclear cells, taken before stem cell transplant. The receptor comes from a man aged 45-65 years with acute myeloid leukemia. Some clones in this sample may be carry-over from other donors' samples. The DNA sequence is TGTGCCACGGGACAGGAAGAGACCCAGTACTTC. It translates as CATGQEETQYF. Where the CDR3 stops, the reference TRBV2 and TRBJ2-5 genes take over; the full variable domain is EPEVTQTPSHQVTQMGQEVILRCVPISNHLYFYWYRQILGQKVEFLVSFYNNEISEKSEIFDDQFSVERPDGSNFTLKIRSTKLEDSAMYFCATGQEETQYFGPGTRLLVL.